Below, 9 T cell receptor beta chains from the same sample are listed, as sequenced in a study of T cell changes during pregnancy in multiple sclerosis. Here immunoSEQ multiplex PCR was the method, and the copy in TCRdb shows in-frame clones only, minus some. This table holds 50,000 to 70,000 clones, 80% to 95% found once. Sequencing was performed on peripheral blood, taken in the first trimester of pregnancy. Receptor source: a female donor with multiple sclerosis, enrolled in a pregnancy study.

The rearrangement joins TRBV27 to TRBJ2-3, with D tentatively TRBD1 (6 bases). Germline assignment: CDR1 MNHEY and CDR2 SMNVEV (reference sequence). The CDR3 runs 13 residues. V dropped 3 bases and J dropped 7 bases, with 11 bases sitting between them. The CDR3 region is CASSFYTGNTQYF. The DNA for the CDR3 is TGTGCCAGCAGTTTCTATACAGGGAATACGCAGTATTTT.

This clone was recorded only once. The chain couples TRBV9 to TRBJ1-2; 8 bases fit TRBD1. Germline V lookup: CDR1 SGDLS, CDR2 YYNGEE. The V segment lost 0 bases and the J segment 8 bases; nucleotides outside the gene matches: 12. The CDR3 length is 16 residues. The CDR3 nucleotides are TGTGCCAGCAGCGTAGCCGGACAGGGCCTCCTCCGGGGCTACACCTTC. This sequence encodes CASSVAGQGLLRGYTF.

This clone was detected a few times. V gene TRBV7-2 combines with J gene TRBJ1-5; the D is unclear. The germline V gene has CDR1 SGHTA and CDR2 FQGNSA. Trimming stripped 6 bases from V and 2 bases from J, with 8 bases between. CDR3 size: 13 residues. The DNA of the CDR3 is TGTGCCAGCAGTGTCCGGGGCAATCAGCCCCAGCATTTT. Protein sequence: CASSVRGNQPQHF. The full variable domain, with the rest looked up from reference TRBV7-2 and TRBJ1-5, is GAGVSQSPSNKVTEKGKDVELRCDPISGHTALYWYRQSLGQGLEFLIYFQGNSAPDKSGLPSDRFSAERTGGSVSTLTIQRTQQEDSAVYLCASSVRGNQPQHFGDGTRLSIL.

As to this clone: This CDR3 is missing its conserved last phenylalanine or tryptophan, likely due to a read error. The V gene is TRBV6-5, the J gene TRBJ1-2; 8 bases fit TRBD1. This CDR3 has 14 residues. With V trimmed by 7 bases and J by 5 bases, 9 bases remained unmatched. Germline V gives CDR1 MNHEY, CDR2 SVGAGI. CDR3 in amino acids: CASTPRQGAYGYTL. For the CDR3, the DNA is TGTGCCAGCACCCCCCGGCAGGGGGCGTATGGCTACACCCTC.

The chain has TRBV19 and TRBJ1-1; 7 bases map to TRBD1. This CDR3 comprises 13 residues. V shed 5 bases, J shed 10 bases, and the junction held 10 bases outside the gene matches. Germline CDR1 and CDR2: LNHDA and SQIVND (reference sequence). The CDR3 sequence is CASSPTQGMRAFF. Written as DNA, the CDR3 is TGTGCCAGTAGTCCGACACAGGGGATGAGAGCTTTCTTT.

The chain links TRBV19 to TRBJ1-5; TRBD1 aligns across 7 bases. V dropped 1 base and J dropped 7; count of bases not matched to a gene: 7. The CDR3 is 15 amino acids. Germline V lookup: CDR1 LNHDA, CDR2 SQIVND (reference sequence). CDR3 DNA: TGTGCCAGTAGTATAGTTGAAGGGGGCGAACAGCCCCAGCATTTT. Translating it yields CASSIVEGGEQPQHF.

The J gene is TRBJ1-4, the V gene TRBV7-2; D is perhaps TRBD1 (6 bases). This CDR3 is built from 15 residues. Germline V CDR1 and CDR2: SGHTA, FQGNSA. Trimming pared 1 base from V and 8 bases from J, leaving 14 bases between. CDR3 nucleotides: TGTGCCAGCAGCTTAGGGGCAGGGGCAGGCGAAAAACTGTTTTTT. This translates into CASSLGAGAGEKLFF.

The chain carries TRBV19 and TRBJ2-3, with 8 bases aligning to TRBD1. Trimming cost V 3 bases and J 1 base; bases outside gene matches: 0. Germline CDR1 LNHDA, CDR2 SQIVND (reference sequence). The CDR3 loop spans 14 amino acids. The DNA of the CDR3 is TGTGCCAGTAGTATGGGACAGGGCACAGATACGCAGTATTTT. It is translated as CASSMGQGTDTQYF.

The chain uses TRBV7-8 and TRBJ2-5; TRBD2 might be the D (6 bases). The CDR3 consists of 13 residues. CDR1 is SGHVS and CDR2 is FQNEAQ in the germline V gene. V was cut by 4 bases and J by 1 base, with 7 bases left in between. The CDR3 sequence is CASSWGVQETQYF. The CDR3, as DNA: TGTGCCAGCAGCTGGGGGGTCCAAGAGACCCAGTACTTC.